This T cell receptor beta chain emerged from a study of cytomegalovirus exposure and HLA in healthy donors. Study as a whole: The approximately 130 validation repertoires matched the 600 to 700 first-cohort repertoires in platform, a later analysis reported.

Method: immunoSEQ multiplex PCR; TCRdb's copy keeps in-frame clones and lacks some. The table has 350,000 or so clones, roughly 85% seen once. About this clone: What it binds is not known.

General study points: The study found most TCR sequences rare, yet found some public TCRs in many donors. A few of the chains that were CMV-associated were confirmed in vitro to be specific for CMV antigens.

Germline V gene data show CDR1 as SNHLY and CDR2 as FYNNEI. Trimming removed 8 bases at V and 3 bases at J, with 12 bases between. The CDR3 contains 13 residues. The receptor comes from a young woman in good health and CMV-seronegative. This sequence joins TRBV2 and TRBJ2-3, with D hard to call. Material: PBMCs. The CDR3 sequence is CASSGRATDTQYF. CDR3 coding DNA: TGTGCCAGCTCGGGTAGAGCGACAGATACGCAGTATTTT.